The clone carrying this TCR beta chain was seen at least ten times. The antigen is undetermined. Using a J-beta primer mix together with a sample-barcoded 5' primer, a second PCR was run for about 7 to 12 cycles. TCRdb passed the 5' RACE reads through MiXCR, listing each CDR3 protein once. The sample shows about 590,000 distinct CDR3 sequences, less than 35% of them seen only once. The authors isolated at least 7 million PBMCs per sample. Total RNA amounts of at least 6 micrograms were extracted per sample. The sample comes from a study of blood T cells in healthy people across ages. Study-wide points: Unknown CMV status may confound age-related changes in expanded clones. Age showed a roughly linear inverse relationship with TCR beta diversity per million T cells.

Germline V gene data show CDR1 as SGDLS and CDR2 as YYNGEE. The CDR3 extends over 16 amino acids. The V gene end was trimmed by 4 bases and the J gene end by 1 base; junction bases not matched to a gene: 10. Source material: blood. This TCR was sampled from an elderly woman in good health. This chain uses TRBV9 with TRBJ2-7; 8 bases map to TRBD2. In DNA, the CDR3 is TGTGCCAGCAGCCCAGGAGCGGGGGCTTTTTCCTACGAGCAGTACTTC. Translated, it gives CASSPGAGAFSYEQYF. The full variable domain, with the rest looked up from reference TRBV9 and TRBJ2-7, is DSGVTQTPKHLITATGQRVTLRCSPRSGDLSVYWYQQSLDQGLQFLIQYYNGEERAKGNILERFSAQQFPDLHSELNLSSLELGDSALYFCASSPGAGAFSYEQYFGPGTRLTVT.